One sample yielded the 29 T cell receptor beta chains listed below, sequenced in a study of T cells of healthy individuals. TCRdb independently ran MiXCR on the 5' RACE reads; one entry per CDR3 protein. The sample has tens of thousands of distinct CDR3 sequences; 15% to 20% are singletons. The receptors shown here come from a human donor in good health.

This chain joins TRBV12-3 or TRBV12-4 and TRBJ2-3, with D unresolved. V gave up 5 bases and J gave up 3 bases, with 0 bases separating them. CDR3 size: 10 residues. CDR3 residues: CASSTDTQYF. DNA for the CDR3: TGTGCCAGCAGTACAGATACGCAGTATTTT.

There are many counts of this clonotype. V is TRBV3-1 and J is TRBJ2-1; 12 positions agree with TRBD2. Per the germline V gene, CDR1 is LGHDT and CDR2 is YNNKEL (reference sequence). With 4 bases clipped from V and 0 bases from J, the junction kept 10 bases outside the gene matches. The CDR3 consists of 19 residues. The CDR3 sequence is CASSPLALAGGFSYNEQFF. CDR3 in DNA: TGTGCCAGCAGCCCCTTGGCGCTAGCGGGAGGGTTCTCCTACAATGAGCAGTTCTTC.

This clonotype showed up many times. The chain recombines TRBV10-3 with TRBJ2-3; 9 nucleotides match TRBD2. Germline-derived CDR1 and CDR2 are ENHRY and SYGVKD. After removal of 4 bases from V and 1 base from J, the junction contained 3 bases not matched to a gene. This CDR3 has 15 residues. CDR3 residues: CAISGSSGGTDTQYF. Written as DNA, the CDR3 is TGTGCCATCAGTGGTTCTAGCGGGGGCACAGATACGCAGTATTTT.

This clonotype is deemed medium-sized. The chain employs TRBV4-2 and TRBJ2-5, with 10 bases fitting TRBD2. CDR1 and CDR2 (germline): LGHNA, YNFKEQ. Trimming took 2 bases from V and 3 from J; bases not matched to a gene: 3. CDR3 length equals 15 residues. The CDR3 reads CASSQPTSGKETQYF. CDR3 in DNA: TGTGCCAGCAGCCAACCCACTAGCGGGAAAGAGACCCAGTACTTC.

This clonotype was seen ten or more times. J is TRBJ2-1 and V is TRBV11-1; 7 bases are a match to TRBD2. Germline trimming cut 4 bases from V and 6 bases from J; bases unmatched to any gene: 12. Germline CDR1 SGHAT, CDR2 FQDESV (reference sequence). The CDR3 totals 16 residues. CDR3 amino acids: CASSSRIGGGPNEQFF. The CDR3, as DNA: TGTGCCAGCAGCTCCCGGATTGGGGGAGGGCCCAATGAGCAGTTCTTC.

Only a few counts were recorded for this clonotype. The V gene is TRBV3-1, the J gene TRBJ1-1; D call uncertain. The CDR3 runs to 12 residues. Per the germline V gene, CDR1 is LGHDT and CDR2 is YNNKEL (reference sequence). Between the trimmed V and J ends, which lost 8 bases and 3 bases, there was a span of 10 bases. The CDR3 sequence: CASGESHTEAFF. CDR3 coding DNA: TGTGCCAGCGGAGAAAGTCACACTGAAGCTTTCTTT.

This clonotype was recorded at least ten times. The chain carries TRBV6-5 and TRBJ2-5; 10 nucleotides line up with TRBD2. Trimming at V came to 6 bases and at J to 5 bases, leaving 12 bases not matched to a gene. There are 16 residues in the CDR3. CDR1 and CDR2 from the germline V gene are MNHEY and SVGAGI. CDR3 nucleotide sequence: TGTGCCAGCAGCCCACTTTACAGCGGGGGGGAGGAGACCCAGTACTTC. As protein: CASSPLYSGGEETQYF.

The rearrangement joins TRBV5-1 to TRBJ2-7; D perhaps matches TRBD1 (6 bases). There are 14 residues in the CDR3. CDR1 is SGHRS, CDR2 YFSETQ, per germline. V shed 4 bases and J shed 7 bases, with 18 bases lying between them. In DNA form, the CDR3 reads TGCGCCAGCAGCCCAAGATACGGACAGTTTGAGCAGTACTTC. Encoded protein: CASSPRYGQFEQYF.

The sample holds many counts of this clonotype. The chain links TRBV5-1 to TRBJ2-7; TRBD1 is a possible D gene (5 bases). The CDR3 length is 13 residues. The V gene's germline CDR1 is SGHRS and CDR2 YFSETQ. The V gene lost 1 base and the J gene lost 6 bases, with 11 bases spanning the gap. The CDR3 sequence: CASSLQGKAEQYF. As DNA, the CDR3 is TGCGCCAGCAGCTTGCAGGGCAAGGCCGAGCAGTACTTC.

V is TRBV6-6 and J is TRBJ2-7; the D gene could be TRBD1 or TRBD2 (6 bases each). CDR3 length equals 17 residues. V was pared by 8 bases and J by 5 bases, with 28 bases between. Germline-derived CDR1 and CDR2 are MNHNY and SVGAGI (reference sequence). The CDR3 loop is CASRFNPGAPKGNEQYF. DNA of the CDR3: TGTGCCAGCCGCTTTAATCCGGGGGCACCTAAGGGAAACGAGCAGTACTTC.

The genes are TRBV28 and TRBJ1-5; tentative D call: TRBD1 (6 bases). Trimming left V 3 bases short and J 2 bases short, with 11 bases between. Germline-derived CDR1 and CDR2 are MDHEN and SYDVKM. The CDR3 contains 15 residues. CDR3 sequence: CASSFMDRRNQPQHF. Here the CDR3 DNA reads TGTGCCAGCAGTTTTATGGACAGACGCAATCAGCCCCAGCATTTT.

V usage is TRBV28 and J usage is TRBJ1-5; 7 nucleotides agree with TRBD1. The CDR3 extends over 17 amino acids. After removal of 3 bases from V and 0 bases from J, the junction contained 8 bases not matched to a gene. Germline CDR1 and CDR2: MDHEN and SYDVKM. CDR3 DNA sequence: TGTGCCAGCAGTTTGGGAGTAGGGGGCCTTAGCAATCAGCCCCAGCATTTT. This codes for CASSLGVGGLSNQPQHF.

This clonotype was detected a few times. The chain couples TRBV4-1 to TRBJ2-7, with D perhaps matching TRBD1 (6 bases). Germline-derived CDR1 and CDR2 are MGHRA and YSYEKL. The CDR3 has 16 residues. V lost 0 bases to trimming and J lost 1 base, with 13 bases between them. The DNA of the CDR3 is TGCGCCAGCAGCCAAGATGGGGGCTTCGGGTCCTACGAGCAGTACTTC. Encoded protein: CASSQDGGFGSYEQYF.

This clonotype was picked up a small number of times. The junction shows a germline mismatch at one end, possibly a read error. J is TRBJ1-5 and V is TRBV6-1; tentatively, D is TRBD1 (6 bases). Looked up from germline, CDR1 is MNHNS and CDR2 is SASEGT. This CDR3 region has 14 residues. In DNA, the CDR3 is TGTGCCAGCAGTGAAATCGGGGGCAAACAGCCCCAGCATTTT. This codes for CASSEIGGKQPQHF.

CDR3 bases: TGCGCCAGCAGCCACCACGTTGGGGGGGCGGTCGGCACCGGGGAGCTGTTTTTT. Encoded protein: CASSHHVGGAVGTGELFF. The chain employs TRBV4-1 and TRBJ2-2; D is possibly TRBD2 (7 bases). The length of the CDR3 is 18 residues. V was shortened by 3 bases and J by 4 bases, with 21 bases between the two germline ends. Germline assignment: CDR1 MGHRA and CDR2 YSYEKL.

This clonotype was counted ten times or more. The J gene is TRBJ1-3, the V gene TRBV25-1; D gene ambiguous. The CDR3 has 13 residues. V lost 6 bases and J lost 8, with 14 bases in between. CDR1 is MGHDK and CDR2 is SYGVNS in the germline V gene. CDR3 coding DNA: TGTGCCAGCAGCGCTCGGAAGGTAGACACCATATATTTT. Translation: CASSARKVDTIYF.

A note on this clonotype: A much bigger clone sits one base away, suggesting this may be a read error. V gene TRBV9 combines with J gene TRBJ1-6; D ambiguous. Germline loops: CDR1 SGDLS, CDR2 YYNGEE. This CDR3 comprises 15 residues. This CDR3 is CASSAKGRGNSPLNF. The DNA of the CDR3 is TGTGCCAGCAGCGCCAAAGGACGGGGTAATTCACCCCTCAACTTT.

This chain links TRBV28 with TRBJ2-7, with TRBD1 as a possible D gene (6 bases). V was trimmed by 3 bases and J by 7 bases, leaving 16 bases between them. The CDR3 extends over 14 amino acids. Germline V CDR1 and CDR2: MDHEN, SYDVKM. The CDR3 coding sequence is TGTGCCAGCAGTTTGGGGGCAACGTACAATGAGCAGTACTTC. Protein product: CASSLGATYNEQYF.

The V and J genes are TRBV4-1 and TRBJ2-4; the D gene could be TRBD1 or TRBD2 (5 bases each). The CDR3 has 14 residues. The V end was cut by 1 base, the J end by 8 bases, with 12 bases between. CDR1 and CDR2 (germline): MGHRA, YSYEKL. CDR3 bases: TGCGCCAGCAGCCAAGCCCGGGACCGGGACATTCAGTACTTC. Protein: CASSQARDRDIQYF.

This clonotype was found many times. The chain combines TRBV20-1 with TRBJ2-3; TRBD1 is a possible D gene (6 bases). Deletions cut 6 bases from V and 2 bases from J, with 15 bases between. Germline values: CDR1 DFQATT, CDR2 SNEGSKA (reference sequence). The CDR3 has 14 residues. Here the CDR3 DNA reads TGCAGTGCCCCAGGGGTCGTCCCCACAGATACGCAGTATTTT. Translated, it gives CSAPGVVPTDTQYF.

This clonotype was picked up many times. The chain has TRBV12-3 or TRBV12-4 and TRBJ1-3, with a possible D match to TRBD1 (5 bases). Trimming pared 8 bases from V and 0 bases from J, leaving 17 bases between. CDR3 length: 16 amino acids. CDR3 bases: TGTGCCAGCGCAAGGAACAGGCAGAGCTCTGGAAACACCATATATTTT. Amino acids: CASARNRQSSGNTIYF.

This clonotype was counted many times. In DNA, the CDR3 is TGTGCCACCAGCAGAGATAGGGAGGGCGGATTTGACAATGAGCAGTTCTTC. Translated: CATSRDREGGFDNEQFF. The chain links TRBV15 to TRBJ2-1, with 7 bases lining up with TRBD2. This CDR3 contains 17 residues. Looked up from germline, CDR1 is LNHNV and CDR2 is YYDKDF (reference sequence). The V gene end was trimmed by 0 bases and the J gene end by 5 bases; junction bases not matched to a gene: 10.

This clonotype was counted at least ten times. The rearrangement uses TRBV5-1 and TRBJ1-2; 10 nucleotides line up with TRBD1. Germline V CDR1 and CDR2: SGHRS, YFSETQ. The J segment lost 8 bases and the V segment lost 4 bases, leaving 8 bases of the junction unmatched. The CDR3 is made up of 14 amino acids. The CDR3 loop reads CASSPGTGDDGYTF. Written as DNA, the CDR3 is TGCGCCAGCAGCCCAGGGACAGGGGATGACGGCTACACCTTC.

This clonotype was seen a handful of times. V and J are TRBV5-1 and TRBJ2-7, with 8 bases identical to TRBD1. V lost 5 bases and J lost 0; bases outside the gene matches: 10. In germline, CDR1 is SGHRS, CDR2 YFSETQ. The CDR3 runs to 16 residues. The CDR3, as DNA: TGCGCCAGCAGAAGTCAGGCAGGGGGCCCCTCCTACGAGCAGTACTTC. Translation: CASRSQAGGPSYEQYF.

This clonotype occurred many times. The chain is built from TRBV11-2 and TRBJ2-7; TRBD2 matches 7 bases. The germline V gene has CDR1 SGHAT and CDR2 FQNNGV. The CDR3 runs 15 residues. V gave up 0 bases and J gave up 1 base; unmatched junction bases: 3. CDR3 sequence (DNA): TGTGCCAGCAGCTTAGAAAGGCGGGGGTCCTACGAGCAGTACTTC. Translation: CASSLERRGSYEQYF.

As regards this clonotype: This could be a read error, since a much larger clone is one nucleotide away. The J gene is TRBJ1-5, the V gene TRBV24-1; D gene unclear. The CDR3 is 14 amino acids. The ends were cut back, 4 bases at V and 6 bases at J, with 12 bases in the middle. The germline V gene encodes CDR1 KGHDR and CDR2 SFDVKD. The DNA of the CDR3 is TGTGCCACCAGTGAGGCCGGGCTGTTTCAGCCCCAGCATTTT. Its translation: CATSEAGLFQPQHF.

This clonotype was counted between two and nine times. The chain recombines TRBV7-9 with TRBJ2-2; D call uncertain. This CDR3 is built from 15 residues. Germline-derived CDR1 and CDR2 are SEHNR and FQNEAQ (reference sequence). V lost 1 base and J lost 0, with 6 bases in between. The CDR3: CASSLDSPNTGELFF. The CDR3 DNA follows: TGTGCCAGCAGCTTAGACAGTCCGAACACCGGGGAGCTGTTTTTT.

There are many counts of this clonotype. The CDR3 sequence: CAWGTSGGSYNEQFF. Written as DNA, the CDR3 is TGTGCCTGGGGGACTAGCGGGGGCTCCTACAATGAGCAGTTCTTC. J is TRBJ2-1 and V is TRBV30, with 14 bases aligning to TRBD2. Looked up from germline, CDR1 is GTSNPN and CDR2 is SVGIG (reference sequence). J gave up 0 bases and V 5 bases, and 0 bases lay outside the gene matches. The CDR3 consists of 15 residues.

This clonotype has at least ten counts. CDR3 sequence: CATSGGRNTEAFF. The CDR3 DNA is TGTGCCACCAGTGGGGGGAGGAACACTGAAGCTTTCTTT. The chain joins TRBV24-1 to TRBJ1-1; a weak D match, TRBD1 (5 bases). CDR1 KGHDR and CDR2 SFDVKD come from the germline V gene. V gave up 5 bases and J gave up 1 base, with 7 bases separating them. The CDR3 totals 13 residues.